This T cell receptor beta chain originates from a study of T cell repertoires in cytomegalovirus infection. Study-level background: Matching HLA type and CMV infection were both indicated by public TCR beta signatures.

The sample holds many counts of this clonotype. What it binds is unknown. From germline, CDR1 is ENHRY and CDR2 SYGVKD. V lost 4 bases to trimming and J lost 3 bases; unmatched junction nucleotides: 10. CDR3 size: 17 residues. TCRdb re-analysed the reads in MiXCR, keeping a single row per CDR3 protein. The sample lists 200,000 to 300,000 distinct CDR3 sequences, roughly 12% occurring once. Overall study findings and caveats: People with CMV and the relevant HLA were identified by cumulative public TCR beta family frequency. The ex vivo response showed dominance by HLA-C-restricted CMV-specific TCR beta clonotypes.

The material sequenced was PBMCs. V gene TRBV10-3 combines with J gene TRBJ2-2, with 8 nucleotides matching TRBD1. This clonotype originated in a human donor in good health (CMV status not recorded). Some clones in this sample may be carry-over from other donors' samples. The CDR3 loop is CAISGPPGTGDTGELFF. Written as DNA, the CDR3 is TGTGCCATCAGTGGGCCTCCGGGGACAGGCGACACCGGGGAGCTGTTTTTT.